A selection of T cell receptor beta chains follows, all from one sample in a study of blood T cells in healthy people across ages. TCRdb re-called the 5' RACE reads with MiXCR, one entry per CDR3 protein. This sample has hundreds of thousands of distinct CDR3 sequences, with more than 55% found just once. Specimen: blood. The receptors originated from a man aged 40-50 years in good health. Both conserved end residues are part of each CDR3. The order of the fields is J gene, V gene, clone size, D gene, CDR3 protein, CDR3 DNA. A D gene is named only where the DNA matches it firmly. Clone size is given for some rows only: seen once, a few or many times, or a class if the clone is expanded.

TRBJ2-7	TRBV7-2	.	TRBD2	CASRPRVAGDYEQYF	TGTGCCAGCAGACCCCGAGTAGCGGGGGACTACGAGCAGTACTTC
TRBJ2-7	TRBV5-1	.	TRBD1	CASSLGTGTSSYEQYF	TGCGCCAGCAGCTTGGGGACAGGAACTAGCTCCTACGAGCAGTACTTC
TRBJ1-4	TRBV7-9	.	TRBD1	CASSLAGQVREKLFF	TGTGCCAGCAGCTTAGCCGGACAGGTCAGGGAAAAACTGTTTTTT
TRBJ1-4	TRBV6-5	few	TRBD1	CASQQGADEKLFF	TGTGCCAGCCAACAGGGGGCGGATGAAAAACTGTTTTTT
TRBJ2-7	TRBV6-6	few	TRBD1	CASRNGQGSSYEQYF	TGTGCCAGCAGAAACGGACAGGGGAGCTCCTACGAGCAGTACTTC
TRBJ1-1	TRBV2	.	.	CASIEPDPRTEAFF	TGTGCCAGCATAGAACCGGACCCCCGCACTGAAGCTTTCTTT
TRBJ1-1	TRBV7-9	.	TRBD1	CASSFPTGEAFF	TGTGCCAGCAGCTTTCCGACAGGGGAAGCTTTCTTT
TRBJ2-7	TRBV29-1	few	.	CSVGDSWEDEQYF	TGCAGCGTTGGAGATAGTTGGGAAGACGAGCAGTACTTC
TRBJ2-7	TRBV14	many	.	CASSQDPLPYEQYF	TGTGCCAGCAGCCAAGATCCTCTTCCCTACGAGCAGTACTTC
TRBJ2-7	TRBV19	.	TRBD2	CASSMQLAGEGYEQYF	TGTGCCAGTAGTATGCAACTAGCGGGAGAAGGCTACGAGCAGTACTTC
TRBJ2-1	TRBV4-2	few	TRBD2	CASSSAPRASGRVGNEQFF	TGTGCCAGCAGCTCCGCTCCCCGGGCTAGCGGGAGAGTTGGCAATGAGCAGTTCTTC
TRBJ1-6	TRBV7-9	many	.	CASDRGNSPLHF	TGTGCCAGCGATCGGGGGAATTCACCCCTCCACTTT
TRBJ2-5	TRBV20-1	.	.	CSASGLRRNEQYF	TGCAGTGCTAGCGGTTTGCGGAGAAATGAGCAGTACTTC
TRBJ2-5	TRBV7-3	.	.	CASSSPEGRLRETQYF	TGTGCCAGCAGCTCTCCAGAGGGACGTTTGAGAGAGACCCAGTACTTC
TRBJ1-2	TRBV29-1	.	.	CSVGSAYGYTF	TGCAGCGTTGGCTCGGCCTATGGCTACACCTTC
TRBJ1-6	TRBV7-9	.	.	CASSLGGRSYNSPLHF	TGTGCCAGCAGCTTGGGGGGACGCTCCTATAATTCACCCCTCCACTTT
TRBJ2-3	TRBV20-1	few	.	CSARVQAQYF	TGCAGTGCTAGAGTTCAGGCGCAGTATTTT
TRBJ2-3	TRBV20-1	.	TRBD2	CSASRTSEGTQYF	TGCAGTGCTTCTCGGACTAGCGAGGGTACGCAGTATTTT
TRBJ1-4	TRBV28	.	.	CASSFQGATNEKLFF	TGTGCCAGCAGTTTCCAGGGCGCAACTAATGAAAAACTGTTTTTT
TRBJ2-5	TRBV7-6	.	TRBD1	CASSPTRPGQDGLRVIISETQYF	TGTGCCAGCAGCCCGACCCGACCGGGACAGGATGGCCTGCGAGTTATCATATCGGAGACCCAGTACTTC
TRBJ1-2	TRBV29-1	.	.	CSVRRGHGYTF	TGCAGCGTTCGCAGGGGCCATGGCTACACCTTC
TRBJ2-3	TRBV9	.	.	CASSVVGTWNSDTQYF	TGTGCCAGCAGCGTAGTCGGGACTTGGAATTCGGATACGCAGTATTTT
TRBJ2-1	TRBV27	.	TRBD2	CASRLSSGGAGEQFF	TGTGCCAGCAGACTATCTAGCGGGGGGGCGGGGGAGCAGTTCTTC
TRBJ2-7	TRBV4-1	.	TRBD2	CASSQGERETYEQYF	TGCGCCAGCAGCCAAGGAGAGCGGGAGACCTACGAGCAGTACTTC
TRBJ2-7	TRBV6-1	few	.	CASSGVVTVYEQYF	TGTGCCAGCAGTGGTGTAGTAACCGTCTACGAGCAGTACTTC
TRBJ2-5	TRBV11-1	.	.	CASSLARAWGETQYF	TGTGCCAGCAGCTTGGCCAGGGCATGGGGGGAGACCCAGTACTTC
TRBJ2-1	TRBV20-1	.	TRBD2	CSATPGLADSNEQFF	TGCAGTGCTACCCCGGGTCTAGCGGATAGTAATGAGCAGTTCTTC
TRBJ2-4	TRBV10-3	.	.	CAISTEGGGTKNIQYF	TGTGCCATCAGTACCGAGGGGGGCGGGACCAAAAACATTCAGTACTTC
TRBJ2-7	TRBV7-6	.	.	CASSSGLTEWEQYF	TGTGCCAGCAGCTCGGGACTCACTGAGTGGGAGCAGTACTTC
TRBJ2-4	TRBV10-3	.	TRBD1	CASGLGQGNIQYF	TGTGCCAGCGGCCTCGGACAGGGAAACATTCAGTACTTC
TRBJ1-6	TRBV9	.	.	CASSAAPGPNSPLHF	TGTGCCAGCAGCGCCGCCCCGGGACCGAATTCACCCCTCCACTTT
TRBJ1-1	TRBV9	.	.	CASRTGTENTEAFF	TGTGCCAGCAGAACCGGGACGGAGAACACTGAAGCTTTCTTT
TRBJ2-1	TRBV29-1	few	TRBD2	CSGASGGGNEQFF	TGCAGCGGAGCTAGCGGGGGGGGCAATGAGCAGTTCTTC
TRBJ2-5	TRBV7-2	.	.	CASSLEMGRWYQETQYF	TGTGCCAGCAGCTTAGAGATGGGGCGGTGGTACCAAGAGACCCAGTACTTC
TRBJ2-5	TRBV27	.	.	CASSLWDLRQETQYF	TGTGCCAGCAGTCTATGGGACTTGCGCCAAGAGACCCAGTACTTC
TRBJ1-4	TRBV4-2	.	.	CASSQEGSRGEELFF	TGTGCCAGCAGCCAAGAAGGTAGCAGAGGAGAAGAACTGTTTTTT
TRBJ2-7	TRBV7-9	.	.	CASSSGRNPPYEQYF	TGTGCCAGCAGCTCCGGTAGGAACCCCCCCTACGAGCAGTACTTC
TRBJ1-2	TRBV29-1	few	TRBD1	CSVGDSNYGYTF	TGCAGCGTTGGGGACAGTAACTATGGCTACACCTTC
TRBJ2-5	TRBV7-3	.	.	CASSLSAQETQYF	TGTGCCAGCAGCTTAAGCGCGCAAGAGACCCAGTACTTC
TRBJ2-5	TRBV4-1	.	.	CASSQVTGTPLETQYF	TGCGCCAGCAGCCAAGTAACCGGGACACCCTTAGAGACCCAGTACTTC
TRBJ2-2	TRBV5-6	.	TRBD2	CASSLVAGMNTGELFF	TGTGCCAGCAGCTTGGTAGCGGGAATGAACACCGGGGAGCTGTTTTTT
TRBJ2-7	TRBV20-1	.	.	CSARVFPGLDSYEQYF	TGCAGTGCTAGAGTATTTCCGGGACTGGACTCCTACGAGCAGTACTTC
TRBJ1-6	TRBV9	few	TRBD1	CAGSSGTGNSPLHF	TGTGCCGGATCCTCCGGGACAGGGAATTCACCCCTCCACTTT
TRBJ2-2	TRBV29-1	once	.	CSVDNTGTGELFF	TGCAGCGTTGACAATACAGGGACCGGGGAGCTGTTTTTT
TRBJ2-7	TRBV12-3/TRBV12-4	.	.	CASSPDPENYEQYF	TGTGCCAGCAGTCCCGACCCGGAAAACTACGAGCAGTACTTC
TRBJ2-3	TRBV6-2/TRBV6-3	.	.	CASSPLYGGTDTQYF	TGTGCCAGCAGCCCCCTATACGGAGGCACAGATACGCAGTATTTT
TRBJ1-2	TRBV7-2	.	TRBD1	CASSPTGVLYGYTF	TGTGCCAGCAGTCCTACAGGGGTACTCTATGGCTACACCTTC
TRBJ2-1	TRBV12-5	once	.	CASGLVGRGSSYNEQFF	TGTGCTAGTGGTTTGGTAGGTCGGGGGAGCTCCTACAATGAGCAGTTCTTC
TRBJ1-2	TRBV29-1	few	.	CSVERGDGDYGYTF	TGCAGCGTTGAACGGGGGGACGGGGACTATGGCTACACCTTC
TRBJ2-1	TRBV29-1	few	TRBD2	CSVATWTSGRRGNEQFF	TGCAGCGTTGCGACCTGGACTAGCGGGAGAAGGGGCAATGAGCAGTTCTTC
TRBJ1-2	TRBV20-1	few	.	CSARRGEVDGYTF	TGCAGTGCTAGGCGAGGAGAGGTCGATGGCTACACCTTC
TRBJ2-5	TRBV7-2	.	.	CASRGGGAETQYF	TGTGCCAGCAGAGGAGGGGGCGCGGAGACCCAGTACTTC
TRBJ2-4	TRBV15	few	TRBD1	CATSRDGTGEYIQYF	TGTGCCACCAGCAGAGATGGGACAGGGGAATACATTCAGTACTTC